Given below is one T cell receptor beta chain in context. The data derive from a study of blood T cell repertoires in COVID-19. The length of the CDR3 is 14 residues. The ends were cut back, 1 base at V and 3 bases at J, with 9 bases in the middle. Germline loops: CDR1 MNHNS, CDR2 SASEGT. Assay: immunoSEQ multiplex PCR; the TCRdb copy retains only in-frame clones and omits some. The repertoire holds 310,000 or so clones, more than 70% seen once, with about 11% in the top ten. The sequencing sample was made of peripheral blood. The receptor was isolated from a woman in her 30s with COVID-19, enrolled during active disease. This sequence joins TRBV6-1 and TRBJ1-2; D may be TRBD1 (5 bases). The CDR3 protein is CASSEGQPYYGYTF. The CDR3 nucleotides are TGTGCCAGCAGTGAAGGACAGCCTTACTATGGCTACACCTTC.